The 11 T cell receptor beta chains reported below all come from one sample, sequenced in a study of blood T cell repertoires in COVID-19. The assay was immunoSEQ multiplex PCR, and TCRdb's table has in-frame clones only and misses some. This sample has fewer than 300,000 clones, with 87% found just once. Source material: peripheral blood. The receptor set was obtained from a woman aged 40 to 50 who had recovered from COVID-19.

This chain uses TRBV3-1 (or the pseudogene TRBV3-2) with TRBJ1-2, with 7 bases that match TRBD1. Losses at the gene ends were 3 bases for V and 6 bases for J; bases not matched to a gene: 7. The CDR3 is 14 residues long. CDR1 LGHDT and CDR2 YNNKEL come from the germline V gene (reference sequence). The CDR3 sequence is CASSQEGAEDGYTF. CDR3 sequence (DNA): TGTGCCAGCAGCCAGGAGGGGGCCGAGGATGGCTACACCTTC.

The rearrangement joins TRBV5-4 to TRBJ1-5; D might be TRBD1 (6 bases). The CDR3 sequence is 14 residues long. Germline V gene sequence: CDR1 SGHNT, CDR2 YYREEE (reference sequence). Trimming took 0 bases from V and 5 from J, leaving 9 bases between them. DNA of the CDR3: TGTGCCAGCAGCTTGGGGACAGATCATCAGCCCCAGCATTTT. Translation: CASSLGTDHQPQHF.

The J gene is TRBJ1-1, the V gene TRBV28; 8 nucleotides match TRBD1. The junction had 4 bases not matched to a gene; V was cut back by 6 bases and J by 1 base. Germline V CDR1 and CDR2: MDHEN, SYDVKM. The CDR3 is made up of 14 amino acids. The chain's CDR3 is CASRPGGRNTEAFF. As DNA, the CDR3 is TGTGCCAGCAGGCCAGGGGGCAGGAACACTGAAGCTTTCTTT.

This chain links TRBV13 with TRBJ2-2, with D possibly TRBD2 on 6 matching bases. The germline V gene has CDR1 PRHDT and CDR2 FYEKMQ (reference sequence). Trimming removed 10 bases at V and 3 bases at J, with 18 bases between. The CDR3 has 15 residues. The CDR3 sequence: CATGTLGLHTGELFF. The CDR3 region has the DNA TGTGCCACCGGAACCCTGGGACTCCACACCGGGGAGCTGTTTTTT.

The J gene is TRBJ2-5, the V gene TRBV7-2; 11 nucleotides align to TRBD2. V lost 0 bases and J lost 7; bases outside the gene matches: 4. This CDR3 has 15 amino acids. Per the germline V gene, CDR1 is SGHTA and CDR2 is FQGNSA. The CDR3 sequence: CASSLALAGGGTQYF. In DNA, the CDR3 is TGTGCCAGCAGCTTAGCGCTAGCGGGGGGAGGGACCCAGTACTTC. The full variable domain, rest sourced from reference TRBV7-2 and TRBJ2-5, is GAGVSQSPSNKVTEKGKDVELRCDPISGHTALYWYRQSLGQGLEFLIYFQGNSAPDKSGLPSDRFSAERTGGSVSTLTIQRTQQEDSAVYLCASSLALAGGGTQYFGPGTRLLVL.

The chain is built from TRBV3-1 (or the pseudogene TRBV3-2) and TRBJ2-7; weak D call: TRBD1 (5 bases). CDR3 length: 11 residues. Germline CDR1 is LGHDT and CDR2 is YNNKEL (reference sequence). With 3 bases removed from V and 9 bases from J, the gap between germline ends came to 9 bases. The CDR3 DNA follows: TGTGCCAGCAGCCAGGGGCTCTCGCAGTACTTC. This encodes CASSQGLSQYF.

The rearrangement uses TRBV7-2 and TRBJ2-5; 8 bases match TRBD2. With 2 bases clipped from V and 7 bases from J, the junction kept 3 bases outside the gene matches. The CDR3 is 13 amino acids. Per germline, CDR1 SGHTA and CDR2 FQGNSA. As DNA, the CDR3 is TGTGCCAGCAGCTTAAGAGCGGGGGCGACCCAGTACTTC. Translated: CASSLRAGATQYF.

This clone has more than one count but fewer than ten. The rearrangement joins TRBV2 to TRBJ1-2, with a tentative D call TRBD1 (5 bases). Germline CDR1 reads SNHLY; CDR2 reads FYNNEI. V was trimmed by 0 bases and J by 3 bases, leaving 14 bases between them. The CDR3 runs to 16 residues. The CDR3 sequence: CASSEATVAGDYGYTF. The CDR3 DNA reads TGTGCCAGCAGTGAAGCGACCGTCGCGGGGGACTATGGCTACACCTTC.

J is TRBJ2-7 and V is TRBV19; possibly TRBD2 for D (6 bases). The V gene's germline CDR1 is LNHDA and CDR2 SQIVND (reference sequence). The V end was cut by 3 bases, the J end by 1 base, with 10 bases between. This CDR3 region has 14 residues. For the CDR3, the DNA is TGTGCCAGTAGTATTGGGGGGAGTTCCTACGAGCAGTACTTC. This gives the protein CASSIGGSSYEQYF. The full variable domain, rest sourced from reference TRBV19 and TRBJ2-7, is DGGITQSPKYLFRKEGQNVTLSCEQNLNHDAMYWYRQDPGQGLRLIYYSQIVNDFQKGDIAEGYSVSREKKESFPLTVTSAQKNPTAFYLCASSIGGSSYEQYFGPGTRLTVT.

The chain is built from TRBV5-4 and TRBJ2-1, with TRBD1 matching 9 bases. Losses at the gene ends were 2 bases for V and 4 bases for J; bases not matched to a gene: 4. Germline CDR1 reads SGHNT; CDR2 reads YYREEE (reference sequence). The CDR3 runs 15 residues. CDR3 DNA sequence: TGTGCCAGCAGCTTCGGGACAGGGTCTTACAATGAGCAGTTCTTC. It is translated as CASSFGTGSYNEQFF.

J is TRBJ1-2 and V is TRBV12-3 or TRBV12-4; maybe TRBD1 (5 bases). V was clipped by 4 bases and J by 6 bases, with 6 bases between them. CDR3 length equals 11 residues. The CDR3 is CASSWGDGYTF. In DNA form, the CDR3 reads TGTGCCAGCAGTTGGGGGGATGGCTACACCTTC.